The 5 T cell receptor beta chains below all came from one sample that was sequenced in a study of cytomegalovirus exposure and HLA in healthy donors. With 60 Vbeta and 13 Jbeta primers, the PCR was carried out. Using immunoSEQ multiplex PCR, the repertoire was profiled, and TCRdb retains in-frame clones only, with some absent. The table shows fewer than 120,000 clones, with about three quarters occurring only once. The sample taken for sequencing was PBMCs. Receptor source: a woman in her 30s in good health and CMV-seronegative.

The chain links TRBV15 to TRBJ2-5; 7 bases are shared with TRBD1. The CDR3 contains 15 residues. Unmatched junction bases numbered 6, after V lost 0 bases and J lost 5 bases. Germline CDR1 reads LNHNV; CDR2 reads YYDKDF (reference sequence). The CDR3: CATSRDGQVGETQYF. CDR3 DNA: TGTGCCACCAGCAGAGACGGACAGGTGGGGGAGACCCAGTACTTC.

This clone has only one observation. The V call is TRBV6-1, the J call TRBJ2-7; possible D gene TRBD1, 5 bases. Germline V gene sequence: CDR1 MNHNS, CDR2 SASEGT. V was pared by 4 bases and J by 0 bases, with 13 bases between. The CDR3 is 15 amino acids. The CDR3 nucleotides read TGTGCCAGCAGTGGAAAACAGGAAAGCTCCTACGAGCAGTACTTC. Translating gives CASSGKQESSYEQYF.

The chain uses TRBV29-1 and TRBJ2-1; maybe TRBD1 (8 bases). Between the trimmed V and J ends, which lost 6 bases and 0 bases, there was a span of 12 bases. Per the germline V gene, CDR1 is SQVTM and CDR2 is ANQGSEA. This CDR3 region has 14 residues. The CDR3 nucleotides are TGCAGCGTAACAGGGGGGGACTCCTACAATGAGCAGTTCTTC. It encodes CSVTGGDSYNEQFF.

This sequence joins TRBV7-4 and TRBJ1-2; 8 bases map to TRBD1. J lost 4 bases, V lost 4 bases, and 11 bases had no gene match. CDR3 length equals 16 residues. CDR1 is SGHVT, CDR2 SQSDAQ, per germline. CDR3: CASSSVDRGWVYGYTF. The CDR3 DNA reads TGTGCCAGCAGCTCCGTAGACAGGGGTTGGGTCTATGGCTACACCTTC.

V and J are TRBV29-1 and TRBJ2-5; perhaps TRBD2 as D (7 bases). V lost 6 bases and J lost 3, with 8 bases in between. Germline CDR1 and CDR2: SQVTM and ANQGSEA. This CDR3 has 11 residues. CDR3 nucleotides: TGCAGCGTAGGGGGGGAAGAGACCCAGTACTTC. Its translation is CSVGGEETQYF.